This TCR beta chain derives from a study of blood T cell repertoires in COVID-19. Across the whole study: Material from acute and convalescent COVID-19 was sourced from the United States, Italy and Spain.

Only in-frame clones appear in the TCRdb table, and some are missing; sequencing was by immunoSEQ multiplex PCR. This sample carries 200,000 to 250,000 clones, about 78% of them seen once, and the ten largest clones take 4.5% to 7%. Germline V lookup: CDR1 MDHEN, CDR2 SYDVKM. There are 15 residues in the CDR3. Germline trimming cut 5 bases from V and 7 bases from J; bases unmatched to any gene: 11. V is TRBV28 and J is TRBJ2-3; TRBD2 aligns across 8 bases. The sequencing input was peripheral blood. The source is a woman in her seventies with acute or convalescent COVID-19. The CDR3 loop is CASSLTGGQAYTQYF. DNA of the CDR3: TGTGCCAGCAGTCTTACGGGAGGGCAGGCGTATACGCAGTATTTT.